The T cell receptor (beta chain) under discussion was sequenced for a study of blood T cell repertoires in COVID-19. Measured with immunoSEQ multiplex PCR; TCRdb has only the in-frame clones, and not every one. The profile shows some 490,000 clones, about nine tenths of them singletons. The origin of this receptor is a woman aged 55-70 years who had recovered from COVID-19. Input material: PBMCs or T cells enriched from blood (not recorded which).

The CDR3 reads CASSLGLATEQYF. Here the CDR3 DNA reads TGTGCCAGCAGCCTGGGACTAGCCACCGAGCAGTACTTC. The V and J genes are TRBV7-2 and TRBJ2-7, with 9 bases aligning to TRBD2. V lost 5 bases, J lost 6 bases, and 5 bases stayed unmatched. The CDR3 loop spans 13 amino acids. Germline V gene data show CDR1 as SGHTA and CDR2 as FQGNSA.